These 21 T cell receptor beta chains were sequenced from one sample in a study of metastatic and nonmetastatic thyroid tumors. No treatment had been given to any patient before thyroid surgery. TCRdb reanalyzed the PCR reads via MiXCR. The table has about 19,000 clones, 37% seen once; the top ten hold roughly 24%. Sequencing was done on a sample of tumor tissue. Receptors originate from a female donor with papillary thyroid cancer or a benign thyroid nodule (not recorded which). Some clones in this sample may be carry-over from other donors' samples.

This chain joins TRBV24-1 and TRBJ2-2; 14 positions match TRBD2. The CDR3 runs to 16 residues. Trimming at V came to 5 bases and at J to 7 bases, leaving 5 bases not matched to a gene. Germline V CDR1 and CDR2: KGHDR, SFDVKD. The CDR3 region has the DNA TGTGCCACCAGTGTGACTAGCGGGAGGGGCGGCGGGGAGCTGTTTTTT. Translated: CATSVTSGRGGGELFF.

The rearrangement joins TRBV5-1 to TRBJ1-3; 12 nucleotides agree with TRBD1. This CDR3 spans 16 amino acids. Germline V gene sequence: CDR1 SGHRS, CDR2 YFSETQ. Germline trimming cut 5 bases from V and 4 bases from J; bases unmatched to any gene: 7. The CDR3 loop is CASSPGTGGIGNTIYF. The DNA for the CDR3 is TGCGCCAGCAGTCCCGGGACAGGGGGCATCGGAAACACCATATATTTT. Using reference TRBV5-1 and TRBJ1-3 for the parts outside the CDR3, the full variable domain is KAGVTQTPRYLIKTRGQQVTLSCSPISGHRSVSWYQQTPGQGLQFLFEYFSETQRNKGNFPGRFSGRQFSNSRSEMNVSTLELGDSALYLCASSPGTGGIGNTIYFGEGSWLTVV.

V is TRBV28 and J is TRBJ2-7; no reliable D call. The germline gives CDR1 MDHEN, CDR2 SYDVKM. Trimming shortened V by 2 bases and J by 1 base, and 12 bases separated the two germline ends. The CDR3 is made up of 15 amino acids. Written as DNA, the CDR3 is TGTGCCAGCAGTTTAGTAGCCCTAGGATCCTACGAGCAGTACTTC. This encodes CASSLVALGSYEQYF.

This clone was seen repeatedly, ten times or more. The chain combines TRBV6-1 with TRBJ2-2; 7 nucleotides line up with TRBD1. Germline CDR1 and CDR2: MNHNS and SASEGT. This CDR3 comprises 14 residues. Trimming removed 6 bases from V and 6 bases from J; junction bases left unmatched: 7. The CDR3 spells CASRLGGGPGELFF. The CDR3 region has the DNA TGTGCCAGCAGGCTAGGGGGCGGCCCCGGGGAGCTGTTTTTT.

The rearrangement links TRBV3-1 to TRBJ2-1; possible D gene TRBD2, 5 bases. Trimming stripped 8 bases from V and 9 bases from J, with 14 bases between. Germline V lookup: CDR1 LGHDT, CDR2 YNNKEL (reference sequence). The CDR3 length is 12 residues. The DNA for the CDR3 is TGTGCCAGCCAGATGGGAGCCAGTGAGCAGTTCTTC. The encoded protein is CASQMGASEQFF.

This clone turned up a few times. V gene TRBV28 combines with J gene TRBJ2-2; 9 bases agree with TRBD2. V trimming: 4 bases; J trimming: 3 bases; junction bases outside the gene matches: 6. This CDR3 region has 16 residues. Germline V gene lookup returns CDR1 MDHEN and CDR2 SYDVKM. CDR3 amino acids: CASSSTTSGYTGELFF. The CDR3 bases are TGTGCCAGCAGTTCTACGACTAGCGGCTACACCGGGGAGCTGTTTTTT.

J is TRBJ2-7 and V is TRBV2, with 10 bases lining up with TRBD2. The germline gives CDR1 SNHLY, CDR2 FYNNEI. The V and J ends lost 6 bases and 3 bases, in that order; junction bases with no gene match: 8. The length of the CDR3 is 15 residues. The CDR3 DNA sequence: TGTGCCAGCAGGGCCCAAGCGGGGGGGGTCTACGAGCAGTACTTC. Translated, it gives CASRAQAGGVYEQYF. Filled out from reference TRBV2 and TRBJ2-7, the complete variable domain reads EPEVTQTPSHQVTQMGQEVILRCVPISNHLYFYWYRQILGQKVEFLVSFYNNEISEKSEIFDDQFSVERPDGSNFTLKIRSTKLEDSAMYFCASRAQAGGVYEQYFGPGTRLTVT.

This clone showed up just a few times. The chain is built from TRBV24-1 and TRBJ2-7; 9 bases map to TRBD1. Germline CDR1 and CDR2: KGHDR and SFDVKD. There are 15 residues in the CDR3. V lost 4 bases to trimming and J lost 5 bases; unmatched junction nucleotides: 8. The CDR3 DNA sequence: TGTGCCACCAGTGACTCTGGGGGGACAGGGAACGAGCAGTACTTC. It is translated as CATSDSGGTGNEQYF.

This clone was found a few times. The chain couples TRBV24-1 to TRBJ2-2; 9 nucleotides match TRBD1. This CDR3 contains 16 residues. CDR1 is KGHDR and CDR2 is SFDVKD in the germline V gene. The ends lost 4 bases at V and 4 bases at J; junction bases unmatched: 6. CDR3 sequence: CATSDPGQGFTGELFF. DNA of the CDR3: TGTGCCACCAGTGACCCGGGACAGGGTTTCACCGGGGAGCTGTTTTTT.

V and J are TRBV6-1 and TRBJ2-3, with 7 bases that match TRBD1. CDR1 is MNHNS and CDR2 is SASEGT in the germline V gene. Losses at the gene ends were 1 base for V and 4 bases for J; bases not matched to a gene: 5. The CDR3 contains 15 residues. CDR3 in amino acids: CASSEDRGIADTQYF. The CDR3 coding sequence is TGTGCCAGCAGTGAAGACAGGGGAATTGCAGATACGCAGTATTTT.

This clone was seen a few times. This rearrangement joins TRBV2 to TRBJ2-7; D is undetermined. This CDR3 has 12 residues. Germline CDR1 reads SNHLY; CDR2 reads FYNNEI. Between the trimmed V and J ends, which lost 5 bases and 4 bases, there was a span of 9 bases. CDR3 region: CASSKTSYEQYF. CDR3 nucleotide sequence: TGTGCCAGCAGTAAAACAAGTTACGAGCAGTACTTC.

The V and J genes are TRBV28 and TRBJ2-7; perhaps TRBD1 as D (5 bases). CDR1 MDHEN and CDR2 SYDVKM come from the germline V gene. The CDR3 is made up of 13 amino acids. V was shortened by 6 bases and J by 3 bases, with 12 bases between the two germline ends. The CDR3 DNA reads TGTGCCAGCAGCTCTGCAGGGTACTACGAGCAGTACTTC. The encoded protein is CASSSAGYYEQYF.

The genes are TRBV19 and TRBJ2-7; no reliable D call. CDR1 and CDR2 from the germline V gene are LNHDA and SQIVND (reference sequence). This CDR3 spans 13 amino acids. The ends were cut back, 5 bases at V and 0 bases at J, with 8 bases in the middle. CDR3 amino acids: CASSATLSYEQYF. The CDR3 bases are TGTGCCAGTAGTGCTACTCTCTCCTACGAGCAGTACTTC.

This clone has a handful of counts. The CDR3 reads CASSLAENNEQFF. The CDR3 DNA follows: TGCGCCAGCAGCTTAGCGGAGAACAATGAGCAGTTCTTC. The chain has TRBV5-1 and TRBJ2-1, with D possibly being TRBD2 (5 bases). Trimming shortened V by 2 bases and J by 5 bases, and 8 bases separated the two germline ends. This CDR3 contains 13 residues. Germline-derived CDR1 and CDR2 are SGHRS and YFSETQ.

J is TRBJ2-1 and V is TRBV6-1; D gene ambiguous. The CDR3 contains 14 residues. V dropped 10 bases and J dropped 5 bases, with 18 bases sitting between them. Germline CDR1 MNHNS, CDR2 SASEGT. The CDR3 here is CATQEVARDNEQFF. The CDR3, as DNA: TGTGCCACCCAAGAGGTAGCCAGAGACAATGAGCAGTTCTTC.

In this sample, this clone turned up a few times. CDR3 residues: CASSPWTAYNEQFF. For the CDR3, the DNA is TGTGCCAGCAGTCCCTGGACAGCCTACAATGAGCAGTTCTTC. V gene TRBV6-1 combines with J gene TRBJ2-1; tentatively, D is TRBD1 (6 bases). V gave up 5 bases and J gave up 2 bases, with 10 bases separating them. Germline V lookup: CDR1 MNHNS, CDR2 SASEGT. The CDR3 covers 14 residues.

The chain joins TRBV13 to TRBJ1-1, with D maybe TRBD1 (5 bases). Germline V gene sequence: CDR1 PRHDT, CDR2 FYEKMQ (reference sequence). Trimming took 6 bases from V and 1 from J, leaving 21 bases between them. The CDR3 sequence is 17 residues long. The CDR3 DNA sequence: TGTGCCAGCAGTGGAACAGGCTTTTCCCTACCGAACACTGAAGCTTTCTTT. As protein: CASSGTGFSLPNTEAFF.

This chain uses TRBV28 with TRBJ2-3; a weak D match, TRBD2 (7 bases). The CDR3 consists of 15 residues. Germline V gene lookup returns CDR1 MDHEN and CDR2 SYDVKM. The ends were cut back, 7 bases at V and 3 bases at J, with 17 bases in the middle. CDR3 bases: TGTGCCAGCATTCCGGGGGGCAGTTCTACAGATACGCAGTATTTT. Protein: CASIPGGSSTDTQYF.

A few counts support this clone. CDR3 loop: CASSTGLGEAFF. The CDR3 region has the DNA TGTGCCAGCAGCACAGGGTTAGGTGAAGCTTTCTTT. This chain joins TRBV9 and TRBJ1-1; maybe TRBD1 (6 bases). This CDR3 comprises 12 residues. Trimming cost V 4 bases and J 7 bases, with 11 bases left between them. Germline V gene lookup returns CDR1 SGDLS and CDR2 YYNGEE.

This clone has a handful of counts. The chain links TRBV6-1 to TRBJ1-6; D remains ambiguous. The germline V gene encodes CDR1 MNHNS and CDR2 SASEGT. The ends were cut back, 6 bases at V and 6 bases at J, with 9 bases in the middle. This CDR3 contains 13 residues. This CDR3 is CASRTRANSPLHF. The CDR3 region has the DNA TGTGCCAGCAGGACGAGGGCTAATTCACCCCTCCACTTT.

J is TRBJ1-2 and V is TRBV10-3, with a weak D call TRBD1 (5 bases). This CDR3 comprises 17 residues. The V gene's germline CDR1 is ENHRY and CDR2 SYGVKD. V was pared by 0 bases and J by 2 bases, with 16 bases between. The CDR3 DNA reads TGTGCCATCAGTGAGTCGATTCAGGGCAGTTCGAACTATGGCTACACCTTC. This sequence encodes CAISESIQGSSNYGYTF.